This is a list of T cell receptor beta chains from one sample in a study of blood T cell repertoires in COVID-19. Here immunoSEQ multiplex PCR was the method, and the copy in TCRdb shows in-frame clones only, minus some. The table includes over 20,000 clones, over 55% detected once. The source material was peripheral blood. The receptors were sampled from an elderly woman with acute or convalescent COVID-19. Both conserved end residues are part of each CDR3. The D gene is left open where the match is weak. Size values are once, few and many counts, or a class for expanded clones, and some rows have none.

v_call	clone_size	cdr3_length	d_call	j_call	cdr3_nt	cdr3_aa
TRBV15	-	14	-	TRBJ2-7	TGTGCCACCAGCAGAGGACAGCCGCCCTACGAGCAGTACTTC	CATSRGQPPYEQYF
TRBV6-6	-	16	-	TRBJ1-2	TGTGCCAGTACGAAACCATCGAGACGGGGAGCTGATGGCTACACCTTC	CASTKPSRRGADGYTF
TRBV10-2	-	15	-	TRBJ1-5	TGCGCCAGCAGTCCCCGGGACACTAGCAATCAGCCCCAGCATTTT	CASSPRDTSNQPQHF
TRBV9	-	18	-	TRBJ2-3	TGTGCCAGCAGCACCCATGGGGGGGGCGGGAGTAGCACAGATACGCAGTATTTT	CASSTHGGGGSSTDTQYF
TRBV5-6	once	13	TRBD1	TRBJ1-3	TGTGCCAGCAGCGTGGGACAGGGGAACACCATATATTTT	CASSVGQGNTIYF
TRBV2	few	17	-	TRBJ1-3	TGTGCCAGCAGTGTTGGGCCCCCAGTGGGCGCGGGAAACACCATATATTTT	CASSVGPPVGAGNTIYF
TRBV19	once	17	-	TRBJ2-6	TGTGCCAGTAGTATGGGCAGGTTCGTAGCTGGGGCCAACGTCCTGACTTTC	CASSMGRFVAGANVLTF
TRBV9	-	15	TRBD2	TRBJ2-1	TGTGCCAGCAGCGTCGGGACTAGCGGGGGCAATGAGCAGTTCTTC	CASSVGTSGGNEQFF
TRBV29-1	-	14	TRBD1	TRBJ1-1	TGCAGCGTTGAAGAAGGGACAGGGTACACTGAAGCTTTCTTT	CSVEEGTGYTEAFF
TRBV18	-	14	TRBD1	TRBJ2-5	TGTGCCAGCTCACCGGGACAGGGTGAACAGACCCAGTACTTC	CASSPGQGEQTQYF
TRBV5-1	-	13	-	TRBJ1-5	TGCGCCAGCAGCTTGTGGCAGGGCCAGCCCCAGCATTTT	CASSLWQGQPQHF
TRBV5-1	-	17	TRBD2	TRBJ2-2	TGCGCCAGCAGTGGCAGGGCGAGCGGGAGAGGGACCGGGGAGCTGTTTTTT	CASSGRASGRGTGELFF
TRBV19	-	15	TRBD1	TRBJ1-2	TGTGCCAGTAGTTCCAGCTCCGGGACAGGCTATGGCTACACCTTC	CASSSSSGTGYGYTF
TRBV10-1	once	18	TRBD1	TRBJ2-2	TGCGCCAGCAGCGGAGATCCTACCGGGACAGGGAACACCGGGGAGCTGTTTTTT	CASSGDPTGTGNTGELFF
TRBV10-3	-	17	-	TRBJ2-3	TGTGCCATCAGTGTCCCTCCCTTGGGCGGGGGCTCAGATACGCAGTATTTT	CAISVPPLGGGSDTQYF
TRBV11-1	-	15	TRBD1	TRBJ2-3	TGTGCCAGCAGCCGACCGGGACAGGGGGCCGATACGCAGTATTTT	CASSRPGQGADTQYF
TRBV7-2	-	13	-	TRBJ1-1	TGTGCCAGCAGCCCTCGGAGGGGAACTGAAGCTTTCTTT	CASSPRRGTEAFF
TRBV19	-	14	TRBD1	TRBJ1-6	TGTGCCAGTAGTGGACAGGGGCATAATTCACCCCTCCACTTT	CASSGQGHNSPLHF
TRBV5-6	-	14	-	TRBJ1-2	TGTGCCAGCAGCTTAATAAGCTTAAGAGGGGGCTACACCTTC	CASSLISLRGGYTF
TRBV4-1	-	12	-	TRBJ1-2	TGCGCCAGCAGCCAAGGAGGCATCTACTACACTTTC	CASSQGGIYYTF
TRBV9	-	14	TRBD2	TRBJ2-1	TGTGCCAGCAGCGTACTAGCGGGGGGAGGTGAGCAGTTCTTC	CASSVLAGGGEQFF
TRBV30	once	14	-	TRBJ1-5	TGTGCCTGGAGTGGAGGGAGGGAAAATCAGCCCCAGCATTTT	CAWSGGRENQPQHF
TRBV12-3/TRBV12-4	few	13	-	TRBJ1-5	TGTGCCAGCAGCCGGGGACTCGGGCAGCCCCAGCATTTT	CASSRGLGQPQHF
TRBV13	-	16	-	TRBJ2-7	TGTGCCAGCAGCCAATCGACTCGACAGGAGCCCTACGAGCAGTACTTC	CASSQSTRQEPYEQYF
TRBV3-1/TRBV3-2	-	17	TRBD2	TRBJ2-3	TGTGCCAGCAGCCGGGTCACACTAGGGAGGGGCACAGATACGCAGTATTTT	CASSRVTLGRGTDTQYF
TRBV18	-	15	TRBD1	TRBJ2-1	TGTGCCAGCTCACCACAGGGACAGGTCTACAATGAGCAGTTCTTC	CASSPQGQVYNEQFF
TRBV5-5	-	15	-	TRBJ1-1	TGTGCCAGCAGCTTGGAAGACAGGACCTACACTGAAGCTTTCTTT	CASSLEDRTYTEAFF
TRBV7-9	-	12	-	TRBJ1-1	TGTGCCAGCAGCTTAATGGGAGGTGAAGCTTTCTTT	CASSLMGGEAFF
TRBV6-5	-	15	-	TRBJ2-5	TGTGCCAGCAGTCCCCGGTGGGGGGACCAAGAGACCCAGTACTTC	CASSPRWGDQETQYF
TRBV5-1	many	13	-	TRBJ1-2	TGCGCCAGCAGCTTGGCGGGGAACTATGGCTACACCTTC	CASSLAGNYGYTF
TRBV2	once	16	-	TRBJ2-3	TGTGCCAGCAGTGAGACGGAGATCTCTAGCACAGATACGCAGTATTTT	CASSETEISSTDTQYF
TRBV7-6	-	11	-	TRBJ2-7	TGTGCCAGCAGCTTTACCTACGAGCAGTACTTC	CASSFTYEQYF
TRBV30	-	15	TRBD1	TRBJ2-7	TGTGCCTGGAGCAAAGGGACAGGGGGCTTCGACGAGCAGTACTTC	CAWSKGTGGFDEQYF
TRBV5-1	few	15	-	TRBJ2-7	TGCGCCAGCAGCGAGGACACATATAACTCCTACGAGCAGTACTTC	CASSEDTYNSYEQYF
TRBV27	-	12	TRBD1	TRBJ1-1	TGTGCCAGCGCCCACAGGGGCACTGAAGCTTTCTTT	CASAHRGTEAFF
TRBV7-2	-	14	-	TRBJ1-6	TGTGCCAGCAGCTTCACAGGGCTGGGTTCACCCCTCCACTTT	CASSFTGLGSPLHF
TRBV28	-	13	-	TRBJ1-1	TGTGCCAGCAGTTTAACGGGGGGGGCGCAAGCTTTCTTT	CASSLTGGAQAFF
TRBV10-3	-	15	TRBD1	TRBJ1-1	TGTGCCATCAAAGAAGGGACAGACATGAACACTGAAGCTTTCTTT	CAIKEGTDMNTEAFF
TRBV14	-	13	-	TRBJ1-1	TGTGCCAGCAGCCCTCAGGGGACCACTGAAGCTTTCTTT	CASSPQGTTEAFF